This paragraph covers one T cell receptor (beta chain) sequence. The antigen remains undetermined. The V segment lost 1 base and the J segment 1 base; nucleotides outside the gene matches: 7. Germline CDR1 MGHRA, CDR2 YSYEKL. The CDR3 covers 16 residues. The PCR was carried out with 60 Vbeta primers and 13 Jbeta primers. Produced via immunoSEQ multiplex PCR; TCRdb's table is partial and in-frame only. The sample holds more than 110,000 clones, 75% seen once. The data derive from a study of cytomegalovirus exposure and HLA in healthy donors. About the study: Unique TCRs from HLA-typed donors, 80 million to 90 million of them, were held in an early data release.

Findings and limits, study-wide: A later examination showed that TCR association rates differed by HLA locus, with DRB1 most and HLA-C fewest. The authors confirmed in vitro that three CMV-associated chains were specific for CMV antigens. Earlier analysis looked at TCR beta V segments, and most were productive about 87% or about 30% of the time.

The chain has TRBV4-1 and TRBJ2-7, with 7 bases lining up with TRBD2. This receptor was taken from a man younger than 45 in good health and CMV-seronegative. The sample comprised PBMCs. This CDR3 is CASSQGRGGKSYEQYF. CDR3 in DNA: TGCGCCAGCAGCCAAGGTCGGGGAGGGAAATCCTACGAGCAGTACTTC.